These T cell receptor beta chains were read from a single sample in a study of T-cell memory formation after mild COVID-19. TCRdb reanalysed the 5' RACE reads using MiXCR and keeps one entry per CDR3 protein. This table holds around 130,000 distinct CDR3 sequences, about 18% found once. The source material was PBMCs or a T cell subset sorted from them (not recorded which). These receptors all stem from a man aged 18 to 35 who had mild COVID-19 (a few samples of this study predate the infection). Cell type and time point are not known. Both conserved end residues are part of each CDR3. The D gene is left open where the match is weak. Not every row has a clone size; where given, it reads once, few, many or a size class.

V gene	D gene	J gene	clone size	CDR3 protein	CDR3 DNA
TRBV5-1	-	TRBJ2-3	few	CASSPVGGETDTQYF	TGCGCCAGCAGCCCGGTGGGGGGCGAGACAGATACGCAGTATTTT
TRBV28	-	TRBJ2-3	-	CASRGVLTDTQYF	TGTGCCAGCAGAGGGGTCCTCACAGATACGCAGTATTTT
TRBV9	TRBD2	TRBJ2-2	-	CASSGRSGGAGELFF	TGTGCCAGCAGCGGGCGTAGCGGGGGGGCCGGGGAGCTGTTTTTT
TRBV5-1	TRBD2	TRBJ2-1	many	CASSWSFAGGTNEQFF	TGCGCCAGCAGCTGGTCCTTCGCGGGGGGTACCAATGAGCAGTTCTTC
TRBV28	-	TRBJ2-2	-	CASSLTHNTGELFF	TGTGCCAGCAGTCTGACCCATAACACCGGGGAGCTGTTTTTT
TRBV5-1	-	TRBJ2-5	few	CASSLNPGPRREETQYF	TGCGCCAGCAGCTTGAATCCGGGTCCCCGTCGGGAAGAGACCCAGTACTTC
TRBV12-3/TRBV12-4	-	TRBJ2-2	-	CASRGPNRVSGELFF	TGTGCCAGCAGGGGGCCTAACAGAGTATCCGGGGAGCTGTTTTTT
TRBV28	-	TRBJ1-1	-	CASRGGGYTEAFF	TGTGCCAGCAGAGGGGGGGGGTACACTGAAGCTTTCTTT
TRBV11-2	TRBD1	TRBJ2-3	few	CASSLQGFTDTQYF	TGTGCCAGCAGCCTACAGGGGTTTACAGATACGCAGTATTTT
TRBV7-2	-	TRBJ2-7	many	CATSAGPNYEQYF	TGTGCCACCTCCGCGGGACCGAACTACGAGCAGTACTTC
TRBV11-2	-	TRBJ1-2	few	CASSLDRSGYTF	TGTGCCAGCAGCTTAGATAGAAGTGGCTACACCTTC